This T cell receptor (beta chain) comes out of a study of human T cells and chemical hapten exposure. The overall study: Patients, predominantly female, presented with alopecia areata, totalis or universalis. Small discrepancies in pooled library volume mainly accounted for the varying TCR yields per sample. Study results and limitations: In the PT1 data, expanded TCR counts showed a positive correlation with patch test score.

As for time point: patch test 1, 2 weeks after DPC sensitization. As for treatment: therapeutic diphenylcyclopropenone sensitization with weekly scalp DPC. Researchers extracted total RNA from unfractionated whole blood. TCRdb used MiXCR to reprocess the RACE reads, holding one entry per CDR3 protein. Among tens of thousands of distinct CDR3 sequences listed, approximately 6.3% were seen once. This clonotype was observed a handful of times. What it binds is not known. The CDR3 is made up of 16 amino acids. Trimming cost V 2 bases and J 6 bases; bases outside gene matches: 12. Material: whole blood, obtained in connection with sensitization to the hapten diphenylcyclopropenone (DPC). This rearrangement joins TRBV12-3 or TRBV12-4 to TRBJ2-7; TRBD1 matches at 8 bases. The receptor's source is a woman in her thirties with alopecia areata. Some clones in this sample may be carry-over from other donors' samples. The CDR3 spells CASSLILSDRVTEQYF. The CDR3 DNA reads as TGTGCCAGCAGTTTAATTCTTTCGGACAGGGTGACCGAGCAGTACTTC.